This passage covers 21 T cell receptor beta chains from one sample sequenced in a study of OX40 agonist ivuxolimab in advanced cancers. The data were produced by immunoSEQ multiplex PCR, yet TCRdb's version contains in-frame clones alone and is incomplete. The sample yields some 49,000 clones, around nine tenths seen once. The sequencing here drew on CD4+ or CD8+ T cells sorted from blood, taken in a trial of the OX40 agonist ivuxolimab. The receptors come from an adult with an advanced solid tumor such as melanoma, head and neck, liver or kidney cancer.

This chain uses TRBV7-3 with TRBJ1-3, with D perhaps TRBD1 (5 bases). The germline V and J ends were trimmed by 5 bases and 4 bases, with 21 bases remaining between them. The germline V gene has CDR1 SGHTA and CDR2 FQGTGA. This CDR3 is 17 amino acids long. The CDR3 loop is CASSPPAGLSLGNTIYF. The CDR3 region has the DNA TGTGCCAGCAGCCCGCCGGCAGGGCTGAGTCTCGGAAACACCATATATTTT.

V is TRBV5-3 and J is TRBJ1-2; 10 bases align to TRBD1. TRBV5-3 has ORF status, its function being uncertain. The CDR3 sequence is 16 residues long. V dropped 2 bases and J dropped 3; count of bases not matched to a gene: 7. CDR3 residues: CARSFVRDRGYYGYTF. Written as DNA, the CDR3 is TGTGCCAGAAGCTTTGTCCGGGACAGGGGATACTATGGCTACACCTTC.

The V and J genes are TRBV7-6 and TRBJ2-7, with D tentatively TRBD1 (6 bases). Per germline, CDR1 SGHVS and CDR2 FNYEAQ. There are 15 residues in the CDR3. Trimming pared 4 bases from V and 5 bases from J, leaving 18 bases between. DNA of the CDR3: TGTGCCAGCAGCTCCCGCCGGACAGAGGAAAACGAGCAGTACTTC. Residues: CASSSRRTEENEQYF.

Only one count was recorded for this clone. This rearrangement joins TRBV7-2 to TRBJ2-1; the D is unclear. Between the trimmed V and J ends, which lost 3 bases and 9 bases, there was a span of 15 bases. The CDR3 sequence is 14 residues long. Germline assignment: CDR1 SGHTA and CDR2 FQGNSA. The DNA for the CDR3 is TGTGCCAGCAGCTTGAGAGTCTCTTCCAGTGAGCAGTTCTTC. Translation gives CASSLRVSSSEQFF.

The chain employs TRBV19 and TRBJ2-3; possible D gene TRBD2, 6 bases. V lost 2 bases and J lost 4, with 13 bases in between. Per germline, CDR1 LNHDA and CDR2 SQIVND (reference sequence). This CDR3 spans 15 amino acids. CDR3 DNA sequence: TGTGCCAGTAGTATAACGGGAGAGGGCCCAGATACGCAGTATTTT. It specifies CASSITGEGPDTQYF.

The rearrangement uses TRBV9 and TRBJ2-7, with D hard to call. Per the germline V gene, CDR1 is SGDLS and CDR2 is YYNGEE. The ends were cut back, 2 bases at V and 4 bases at J, with 16 bases in the middle. The CDR3 length is 15 residues. The CDR3 here is CASSVSPGPSYEQYF. CDR3 DNA sequence: TGTGCCAGCAGCGTCAGCCCCGGGCCTAGTTACGAGCAGTACTTC.

This chain connects TRBV2 to TRBJ2-7; 14 nucleotides agree with TRBD2. V shed 0 bases and J 3 bases; nucleotides not matched to a gene: 7. The CDR3 runs to 18 residues. Germline V lookup: CDR1 SNHLY, CDR2 FYNNEI. The CDR3 DNA sequence: TGTGCCAGCAGTGAAGCGGGTCGAGGGACTAGCGGGAGCTACGAGCAGTACTTC. It translates to CASSEAGRGTSGSYEQYF.

The rearrangement joins TRBV2 to TRBJ2-7; D is ambiguous. Germline CDR1 SNHLY, CDR2 FYNNEI. The V gene lost 1 base and the J gene lost 3 bases, with 7 bases spanning the gap. This CDR3 spans 13 amino acids. The CDR3 DNA follows: TGTGCCAGCAGTGAAGTCTCTGTCTACGAGCAGTACTTC. The encoded protein is CASSEVSVYEQYF. Based on the CDR3 plus reference TRBV2 and TRBJ2-7, the full variable domain is EPEVTQTPSHQVTQMGQEVILRCVPISNHLYFYWYRQILGQKVEFLVSFYNNEISEKSEIFDDQFSVERPDGSNFTLKIRSTKLEDSAMYFCASSEVSVYEQYFGPGTRLTVT.

The rearrangement links TRBV5-4 to TRBJ2-7; TRBD1 might be the D (5 bases). Germline loops: CDR1 SGHNT, CDR2 YYREEE (reference sequence). V shed 0 bases and J shed 2 bases, with 9 bases lying between them. The CDR3 contains 14 residues. The CDR3 here is CASSLVGATYEQYF. CDR3 nucleotide sequence: TGTGCCAGCAGCTTGGTAGGGGCGACCTACGAGCAGTACTTC.

This chain joins TRBV4-3 and TRBJ1-5; D is undetermined. Germline V gene data show CDR1 as LGHNA and CDR2 as YSLEER. V shed 0 bases and J shed 4 bases, with 10 bases lying between them. The CDR3 is 15 residues long. CDR3 DNA: TGCGCCAGCAGCCAAGAACTAGGTCTTAATCAGCCCCAGCATTTT. This translates into CASSQELGLNQPQHF.

With regard to this clone: In the same sample, other DNA sequences code for this CDR3. The chain links TRBV6-5 to TRBJ1-2; the D gene is possibly TRBD1 (5 bases). Trimming pared 6 bases from V and 3 bases from J, leaving 14 bases between. The CDR3 has 14 residues. Looked up from germline, CDR1 is MNHEY and CDR2 is SVGAGI. The CDR3 coding sequence is TGTGCCAGCAGCTCGGGACCGACCTACTATGGCTACACCTTC. Translated, it gives CASSSGPTYYGYTF.

The genes are TRBV5-1 and TRBJ2-3; D might be TRBD1 or TRBD2, each matching 5 bases. The CDR3 runs 14 residues. CDR1 and CDR2 from the germline V gene are SGHRS and YFSETQ. Trimming left V 4 bases short and J 5 bases short, with 14 bases between. CDR3 amino acids: CASSRTGPGDTQYF. CDR3 in DNA: TGCGCCAGCAGCAGAACGGGGCCCGGAGATACGCAGTATTTT.

The J gene is TRBJ2-5, the V gene TRBV29-1, with 8 bases identical to TRBD2. The CDR3 is made up of 14 amino acids. Per germline, CDR1 SQVTM and CDR2 ANQGSEA. After removal of 6 bases from V and 3 bases from J, the junction contained 9 bases not matched to a gene. The CDR3 coding sequence is TGCAGCGTCCAACCGGGACTAGGGGAAGAGACCCAGTACTTC. This gives the protein CSVQPGLGEETQYF.

This CDR3 is CASKQGDVGYTF. The CDR3 DNA sequence: TGTGCCAGCAAGCAGGGGGACGTTGGCTACACCTTC. The V and J genes are TRBV28 and TRBJ1-2; 7 positions match TRBD1. V shed 7 bases, J shed 7 bases, and the junction held 6 bases outside the gene matches. Looked up from germline, CDR1 is MDHEN and CDR2 is SYDVKM. The CDR3 sequence is 12 residues long.

V and J are TRBV19 and TRBJ2-3; D is perhaps TRBD2 (6 bases). With 4 bases removed from V and 0 bases from J, the gap between germline ends came to 17 bases. This CDR3 contains 17 residues. Germline-derived CDR1 and CDR2 are LNHDA and SQIVND (reference sequence). The CDR3 sequence: CASSTLAPAGSTDTQYF. CDR3 DNA sequence: TGTGCCAGTAGTACCCTGGCTCCGGCGGGGAGCACAGATACGCAGTATTTT.

This chain connects TRBV6-6 to TRBJ2-3; D perhaps matches TRBD1 (5 bases). This CDR3 region has 15 residues. Per the germline V gene, CDR1 is MNHNY and CDR2 is SVGAGI (reference sequence). V was cut by 4 bases and J by 0 bases, with 11 bases left in between. CDR3 sequence: CASSFRTTSTDTQYF. For the CDR3, the DNA is TGTGCCAGCAGTTTTCGGACAACTAGCACAGATACGCAGTATTTT.

V gene TRBV7-8 combines with J gene TRBJ1-5; the D is unclear. The CDR3 length is 14 residues. V gave up 2 bases and J gave up 2 bases, with 7 bases separating them. Germline-derived CDR1 and CDR2 are SGHVS and FQNEAQ. The DNA for the CDR3 is TGTGCCAGCAGCTTATTTGTGGGCAATCAGCCCCAGCATTTT. It specifies CASSLFVGNQPQHF.

This clone was recorded once. This chain connects TRBV9 to TRBJ1-2; D ambiguous. V was pared by 0 bases and J by 8 bases, with 17 bases between. The length of the CDR3 is 15 residues. The germline V gene encodes CDR1 SGDLS and CDR2 YYNGEE. The CDR3 bases are TGTGCCAGCAGCGTAGCGCAGGCCCCCTTGGAAGGCTACACCTTC. Its protein is CASSVAQAPLEGYTF.

This rearrangement joins TRBV7-9 to TRBJ1-1, with a tentative D call TRBD1 (5 bases). This CDR3 contains 13 residues. The V and J ends lost 7 bases and 4 bases respectively, with 13 bases between them. CDR1 SEHNR and CDR2 FQNEAQ come from the germline V gene (reference sequence). CDR3 residues: CASTNPGTTEAFF. The DNA for the CDR3 is TGTGCCAGCACTAATCCCGGGACCACTGAAGCTTTCTTT. Full variable domain (missing parts from reference TRBV7-9 and TRBJ1-1): DTGVSQNPRHKITKRGQNVTFRCDPISEHNRLYWYRQTLGQGPEFLTYFQNEAQLEKSRLLSDRFSAERPKGSFSTLEIQRTEQGDSAMYLCASTNPGTTEAFFGQGTRLTVV.

The gene calls are TRBV9 and TRBJ2-1; TRBD1 is a possible D gene (5 bases). This CDR3 spans 16 amino acids. The V and J ends lost 3 bases and 7 bases respectively, with 20 bases between them. CDR1 and CDR2 (germline): SGDLS, YYNGEE. CDR3 residues: CASSARPIRGGNEQFF. The CDR3 nucleotides are TGTGCCAGCAGCGCTCGCCCGATAAGGGGTGGGAATGAGCAGTTCTTC.

In this sample, this clone turned up once. This sequence joins TRBV5-1 and TRBJ2-2; 8 bases agree with TRBD2. V lost 8 bases and J lost 5; bases outside the gene matches: 14. The CDR3 sequence is 16 residues long. Germline CDR1 reads SGHRS; CDR2 reads YFSETQ. This CDR3 is CASAPLGRAETGELFF. The DNA of the CDR3 is TGCGCCAGTGCACCGCTCGGGAGGGCTGAGACCGGGGAGCTGTTTTTT.